A single sample is the source of the 14 T cell receptor beta chains below, sequenced in a study of cytomegalovirus exposure and HLA in healthy donors. The table came from immunoSEQ multiplex PCR; TCRdb's copy has only in-frame clones and leaves some out. The sample shows 70,000 or so clones, roughly nine tenths of them seen only once. The sample comprised PBMCs. These receptors all stem from a young man in good health and CMV-seronegative.

The rearrangement joins TRBV18 to TRBJ1-5; possible D gene TRBD1, 5 bases. This CDR3 region has 14 residues. Trimming left V 3 bases short and J 1 base short, with 7 bases between. Germline CDR1 and CDR2: KGHSH and LQKENI. The CDR3 DNA follows: TGTGCCAGCTCACCTCAGGGCAGCAATCAGCCCCAGCATTTT. It translates to CASSPQGSNQPQHF.

The chain recombines TRBV4-2 with TRBJ2-7; 7 bases are shared with TRBD1. V was pared by 1 base and J by 2 bases, with 2 bases of the junction left unmatched. The V gene's germline CDR1 is LGHNA and CDR2 YNFKEQ. The CDR3 is 14 residues long. CDR3 region: CASSQGQGTYEQYF. The DNA for the CDR3 is TGTGCCAGCAGCCAAGGACAGGGCACCTACGAGCAGTACTTC.

The chain is built from TRBV19 and TRBJ2-1; 10 bases align to TRBD2. V shed 3 bases, J shed 0 bases, and the junction held 8 bases outside the gene matches. This CDR3 comprises 18 residues. The V gene's germline CDR1 is LNHDA and CDR2 SQIVND (reference sequence). The CDR3 loop is CASSMSGRAGSSYNEQFF. The CDR3 region has the DNA TGTGCCAGTAGTATGAGCGGGAGGGCCGGGAGCTCCTACAATGAGCAGTTCTTC.

The chain is built from TRBV6-6 and TRBJ2-3, with 12 bases lining up with TRBD2. The CDR3 has 15 residues. CDR1 and CDR2 from the germline V gene are MNHNY and SVGAGI (reference sequence). J gave up 4 bases and V 5 bases, and 4 bases lay outside the gene matches. The CDR3 region has the DNA TGTGCCAGCAGTCCGGGACTAGCGGGCCCAGATACGCAGTATTTT. This sequence encodes CASSPGLAGPDTQYF.

J is TRBJ2-1 and V is TRBV4-3; 8 bases fit TRBD2. V was clipped by 0 bases and J by 6 bases; unmatched bases: 7. This CDR3 is 16 amino acids long. Germline values: CDR1 LGHNA, CDR2 YSLEER. The CDR3 DNA reads TGCGCCAGCAGCCAAGATACCAGCGGGGGCATCAATGAGCAGTTCTTC. It is translated as CASSQDTSGGINEQFF.

The genes are TRBV19 and TRBJ1-4; TRBD1 matches 8 bases. V gave up 5 bases and J gave up 0 bases; unmatched junction bases: 14. Germline lookup yields CDR1 LNHDA and CDR2 SQIVND (reference sequence). The CDR3 covers 19 residues. The CDR3 DNA sequence: TGTGCCAGTAGTTTCACAGGGGGTGCTACGACAGCAACTAATGAAAAACTGTTTTTT. Protein: CASSFTGGATTATNEKLFF. The full variable domain, its missing parts supplied by reference TRBV19 and TRBJ1-4, is DGGITQSPKYLFRKEGQNVTLSCEQNLNHDAMYWYRQDPGQGLRLIYYSQIVNDFQKGDIAEGYSVSREKKESFPLTVTSAQKNPTAFYLCASSFTGGATTATNEKLFFGSGTQLSVL.

The chain couples TRBV4-3 to TRBJ2-1; 10 nucleotides agree with TRBD2. V lost 5 bases, J lost 5 bases, and 9 bases stayed unmatched. Germline values: CDR1 LGHNA, CDR2 YSLEER. The CDR3 totals 16 residues. DNA of the CDR3: TGCGCCAGCAGCAAGGGTGGACTAGCGGATGACAATGAGCAGTTCTTC. This encodes CASSKGGLADDNEQFF.

The chain has TRBV27 and TRBJ2-7, with 12 bases that match TRBD2. Germline V lookup: CDR1 MNHEY, CDR2 SMNVEV (reference sequence). The ends lost 6 bases at V and 2 bases at J; junction bases unmatched: 11. The length of the CDR3 is 17 residues. CDR3 DNA: TGTGCCAGCAGCCAACTAGCGGGAGGAGGTGTACCCTACGAGCAGTACTTC. Translating it yields CASSQLAGGGVPYEQYF.

The V and J genes are TRBV7-8 and TRBJ2-2, with 9 bases that match TRBD2. The CDR3 totals 22 residues. With 5 bases clipped from V and 4 bases from J, the junction kept 26 bases outside the gene matches. CDR1 SGHVS and CDR2 FQNEAQ come from the germline V gene. CDR3 residues: CASSAQYGRVGGRAVVTGELFF. DNA for the CDR3: TGTGCCAGCAGCGCCCAATACGGAAGGGTAGGCGGGAGGGCCGTGGTCACCGGGGAGCTGTTTTTT. The full variable domain, completed using reference TRBV7-8 and TRBJ2-2, is GAGVSQSPRYKVAKRGQDVALRCDPISGHVSLFWYQQALGQGPEFLTYFQNEAQLDKSGLPSDRFFAERPEGSVSTLKIQRTQQEDSAVYLCASSAQYGRVGGRAVVTGELFFGEGSRLTVL.

This chain connects TRBV7-2 to TRBJ2-1; TRBD1 matches at 7 bases. This CDR3 spans 15 amino acids. Germline V gives CDR1 SGHTA, CDR2 FQGNSA. The ends lost 0 bases at V and 3 bases at J; junction bases unmatched: 2. CDR3 DNA sequence: TGTGCCAGCAGCTTAGCGGGGACAGTCTACAATGAGCAGTTCTTC. Translation: CASSLAGTVYNEQFF.

For the CDR3, the DNA is TGTGCCAGCAGCCCCCCCGAGGAAAAACTGTTTTTT. Translating it yields CASSPPEEKLFF. The chain employs TRBV6-6 and TRBJ1-4; no definite D call. This CDR3 is 12 amino acids long. The germline CDR1 and CDR2 sequences are MNHNY and SVGAGI (reference sequence). The V and J ends lost 6 bases and 8 bases respectively, with 10 bases between them.

The chain employs TRBV18 and TRBJ1-1, with D possibly being TRBD1 (6 bases). CDR3 size: 15 residues. V lost 0 bases and J lost 3, with 11 bases in between. Germline-derived CDR1 and CDR2 are KGHSH and LQKENI. The CDR3 reads CASSPPGGGYTEAFF. Here the CDR3 DNA reads TGTGCCAGCTCACCACCGGGAGGGGGTTACACTGAAGCTTTCTTT.

The rearrangement joins TRBV18 to TRBJ1-5; 8 bases map to TRBD1. The CDR3 has 15 residues. Germline trimming cut 3 bases from V and 3 bases from J; bases unmatched to any gene: 4. Germline values: CDR1 KGHSH, CDR2 LQKENI. CDR3 nucleotide sequence: TGTGCCAGCTCACCGGACAGGGTAATCAATCAGCCCCAGCATTTT. It translates to CASSPDRVINQPQHF.

The rearrangement uses TRBV2 and TRBJ2-7; 7 bases align to TRBD2. This CDR3 contains 14 residues. Per germline, CDR1 SNHLY and CDR2 FYNNEI. Unmatched junction bases numbered 7, after V lost 4 bases and J lost 4 bases. Written as DNA, the CDR3 is TGTGCCAGCAGTGTGGCGGGAGCGGGGTACGAGCAGTACTTC. It yields the protein CASSVAGAGYEQYF.